This TCR beta chain is drawn from a study of response to subunit inactivated influenza vaccine. From the RT-PCR reads, TCRdb called clonotypes with MiXCR, one entry per CDR3 protein. The sample has about 620,000 distinct CDR3 sequences; about 11% are singletons. CDR1 SQVTM and CDR2 ANQGSEA come from the germline V gene. Germline trimming cut 4 bases from V and 2 bases from J; bases unmatched to any gene: 7. The CDR3 is made up of 14 amino acids. Study findings and constraints: Few additional T cells are recruited per seasonal influenza vaccination, authors suggested.

This clonotype came up a few times. Its antigen is not known. This same sample was also part of a study on T cells expressing NK-cell markers. From that paper: Scientists made TCR beta cDNA using 5'RACE template switching with UMIs. The study sequenced eight donors, seven HCMV-seropositive and one seronegative.

This receptor was taken from a man aged 45-65 years who received an inactivated influenza vaccine. Material: PBMCs from blood, obtained on the day of vaccination. V gene TRBV29-1 combines with J gene TRBJ1-1, with TRBD1 identical over 7 bases. CDR3 in DNA: TGCAGCGTTGCCTACAGGGGTTTCAACACTGAAGCTTTCTTT. Translation: CSVAYRGFNTEAFF.